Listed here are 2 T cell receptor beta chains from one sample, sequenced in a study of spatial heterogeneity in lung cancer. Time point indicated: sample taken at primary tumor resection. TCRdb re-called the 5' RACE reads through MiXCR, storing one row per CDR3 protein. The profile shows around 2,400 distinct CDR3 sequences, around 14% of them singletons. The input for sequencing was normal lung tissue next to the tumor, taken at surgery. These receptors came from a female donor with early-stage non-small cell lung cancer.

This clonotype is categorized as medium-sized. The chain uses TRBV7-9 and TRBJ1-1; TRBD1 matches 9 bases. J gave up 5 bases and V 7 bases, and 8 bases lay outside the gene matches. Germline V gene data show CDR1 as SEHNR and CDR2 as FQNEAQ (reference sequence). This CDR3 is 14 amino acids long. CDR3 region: CASTPDRGGTEAFF. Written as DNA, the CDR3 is TGTGCCAGCACCCCTGACAGGGGGGGGACTGAAGCTTTCTTT.

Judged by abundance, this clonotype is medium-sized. For the CDR3, the DNA is TGTGCCAGCAGCTTGGGCAGCTCCTACGAGCAGTACTTC. It codes for CASSLGSSYEQYF. The V call is TRBV5-5, the J call TRBJ2-7; D is uncertain. V dropped 0 bases and J dropped 0 bases, with 4 bases sitting between them. Germline-derived CDR1 and CDR2 are SGHKS and YYEKEE (reference sequence). The CDR3 has 13 amino acids.